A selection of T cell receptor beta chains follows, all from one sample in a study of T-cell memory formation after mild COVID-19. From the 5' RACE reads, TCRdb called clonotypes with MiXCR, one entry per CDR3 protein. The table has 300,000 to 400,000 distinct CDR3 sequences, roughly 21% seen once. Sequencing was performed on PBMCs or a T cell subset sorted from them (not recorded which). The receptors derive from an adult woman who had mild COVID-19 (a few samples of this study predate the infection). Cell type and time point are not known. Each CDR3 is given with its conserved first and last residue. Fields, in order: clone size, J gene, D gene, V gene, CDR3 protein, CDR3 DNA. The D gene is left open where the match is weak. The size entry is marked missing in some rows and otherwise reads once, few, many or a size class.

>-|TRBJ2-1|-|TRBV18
CASSRGLGSRDAEQFF
TGTGCCAGCTCAAGGGGCCTGGGTTCGCGGGACGCTGAGCAGTTCTTC
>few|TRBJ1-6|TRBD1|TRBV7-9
CASSLGQGGSPLHF
TGTGCCAGCAGCTTAGGACAGGGGGGGTCACCCCTCCACTTT
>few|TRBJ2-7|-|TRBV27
CATLDSSYEQYF
TGTGCCACTTTAGACAGTTCCTACGAGCAGTACTTC
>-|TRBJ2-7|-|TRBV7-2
CASSPALGEQYF
TGTGCCAGCAGCCCGGCGTTGGGGGAGCAGTACTTC
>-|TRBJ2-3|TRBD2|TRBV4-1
CASSQYIGTSGGWGVGTDTQYF
TGCGCCAGCAGCCAGTACATCGGGACTAGCGGGGGTTGGGGTGTGGGCACAGATACGCAGTATTTT
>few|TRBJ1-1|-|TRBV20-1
CSARVEGRTEAFF
TGCAGTGCTAGAGTGGAGGGGAGGACTGAAGCTTTCTTT
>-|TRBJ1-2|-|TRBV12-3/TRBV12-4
CASSLSIYGYTF
TGTGCCAGCAGTTTAAGCATATATGGCTACACCTTC
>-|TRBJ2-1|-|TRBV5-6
CASSFREPYNEQFF
TGTGCCAGCAGCTTCAGGGAACCCTACAATGAGCAGTTCTTC
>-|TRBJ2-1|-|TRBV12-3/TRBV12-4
CASSLGATRGEQFF
TGTGCCAGCAGTTTAGGGGCCACTAGAGGTGAGCAGTTCTTC
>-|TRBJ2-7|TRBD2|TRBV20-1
CSARDPPLAGPCF
TGCAGTGCTAGAGACCCCCCGCTAGCGGGACCTTGCTTC
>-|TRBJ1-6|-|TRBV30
CAWDSSGGNSPLHF
TGTGCCTGGGACTCAAGTGGGGGTAATTCACCCCTCCACTTT
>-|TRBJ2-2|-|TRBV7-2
CASSSNGLANTGELFF
TGTGCCAGCAGCTCGAATGGACTCGCGAACACCGGGGAGCTGTTTTTT
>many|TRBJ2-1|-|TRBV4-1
CASSQERDYNEQFF
TGCGCCAGCAGCCAAGAGCGGGACTACAATGAGCAGTTCTTC
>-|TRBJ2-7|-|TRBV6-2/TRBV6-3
CASSSVSSGQYF
TGTGCCAGCAGTTCCGTCTCCTCGGGGCAGTACTTC
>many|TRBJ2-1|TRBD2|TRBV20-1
CSATFSGGADNEQFF
TGCAGTGCTACATTCAGCGGGGGGGCAGACAATGAGCAGTTCTTC
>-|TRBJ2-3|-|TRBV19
CASSISPGGAGPTQYF
TGTGCCAGTAGTATTTCCCCGGGCGGGGCAGGCCCTACGCAGTATTTT